The 31 T cell receptor beta chains below were found in one sample sequenced in a study of CXCR3-negative and CXCR3-positive naive CD8 T cells. The study made its TRB cDNA libraries by 5' RACE, adding UMI labels. TCRdb processed the 5' RACE reads again and assigns one entry to each CDR3 protein, with no DNA. Here the sample table reports about 90,000 distinct CDR3 sequences. Sequenced material: naive CXCR3- CD8+ T cells from blood. Subset meaning: CD45RO-CCR7+CD27+CD95- naive CD8+ T cells lacking CXCR3 (TNR3-). These receptor sequences come from a human donor in good health. Some clones in this sample may be carry-over from other donors' samples.

The V and J genes are TRBV10-2 and TRBJ1-1; TCRdb designates TRBD1, a call that cannot be tested without DNA. The germline gives CDR1 WSHSY, CDR2 SAAADI. The CDR3 runs 19 residues. CDR3 loop: CASSESGMIMAGPHTEAFF.

The V and J genes are TRBV10-3 and TRBJ1-1; TCRdb proposes TRBD1, but this gene call is untestable without DNA. This CDR3 has 16 amino acids. Germline CDR1 ENHRY, CDR2 SYGVKD. This CDR3 reads CAISESTGTGESEAFF.

V is TRBV14 and J is TRBJ1-6. The CDR3 consists of 12 residues. CDR1 is SGHDN and CDR2 is FVKESK in the germline V gene. This chain's CDR3 is CASSQAVGPLHF.

This chain links TRBV29-1 with TRBJ1-1; the TCRdb call, TRBD1, lacks DNA for checking. CDR3 size: 15 residues. Germline CDR1 is SQVTM and CDR2 is ANQGSEA. CDR3 sequence reads: CSVEDLQGRNTEAFF.

The CDR3 here is CASSLGRAVGSEQFF. The chain recombines TRBV11-2 with TRBJ2-1; TCRdb lists TRBD1, though no DNA is available to test this call. The CDR3 covers 15 residues. From germline, CDR1 is SGHAT and CDR2 FQNNGV.

V gene TRBV18 combines with J gene TRBJ1-2; checking the TCRdb D call of TRBD1 is not possible without DNA. This CDR3 contains 16 residues. CDR1 and CDR2 (germline): KGHSH, LQKENI. The CDR3 here is CASSPPGQGDFDGYTF.

This sequence joins TRBV20-1 and TRBJ2-3; the TCRdb call, TRBD2, lacks DNA for checking. The CDR3 has 16 amino acids. Germline CDR1 and CDR2: DFQATT and SNEGSKA (reference sequence). This CDR3 is CSASLLAGDDTDTQYF.

The chain employs TRBV29-1 and TRBJ2-7; there is no DNA to check the TCRdb D call of TRBD1. There are 14 residues in the CDR3. Germline values: CDR1 SQVTM, CDR2 ANQGSEA. CDR3 loop: CSVERDSPSYEQYF.

The gene calls are TRBV28 and TRBJ2-7; TCRdb's D call of TRBD1 is untestable without DNA. This CDR3 has 14 amino acids. Germline V gene data show CDR1 as MDHEN and CDR2 as SYDVKM. CDR3 sequence reads: CASSILGATWEQYF.

V gene TRBV7-9 combines with J gene TRBJ1-1. The CDR3 sequence is 13 residues long. From germline, CDR1 is SEHNR and CDR2 FQNEAQ (reference sequence). The CDR3 is CASSLVMEPEAFF.

This clonotype is called medium-sized based on its frequency. This chain joins TRBV5-6 and TRBJ2-1; TCRdb selects TRBD1, and the lack of DNA leaves this call unchecked. This CDR3 is built from 14 residues. Germline V gene lookup returns CDR1 SGHDT and CDR2 YYEEEE. The CDR3 spells CASSLTGAWNEQFF.

The chain employs TRBV28 and TRBJ1-5. This CDR3 has 13 amino acids. The germline V gene has CDR1 MDHEN and CDR2 SYDVKM. The CDR3 loop reads CASSLTGTSFPHF.

The chain combines TRBV29-1 with TRBJ2-7; there is no DNA to check the TCRdb D call of TRBD1. The germline V gene has CDR1 SQVTM and CDR2 ANQGSEA. CDR3 size: 14 residues. The CDR3 is CSVDGAGEPYEQYF.

Measured by frequency, this clonotype is medium-sized (0.01 to 0.1%). The V gene is TRBV29-1, the J gene TRBJ2-5. This CDR3 spans 11 amino acids. Germline V gives CDR1 SQVTM, CDR2 ANQGSEA. The CDR3 loop is CSVVWGETQYF.

This chain links TRBV11-1 with TRBJ2-7; TCRdb gives TRBD1 as the D gene, but with no DNA this cannot be confirmed. This CDR3 has 13 residues. The germline CDR1 and CDR2 sequences are SGHAT and FQDESV (reference sequence). The CDR3 spells CASAGDNDYEQYF. Full variable domain (outside the CDR3, taken from reference TRBV11-1 and TRBJ2-7): EAEVAQSPRYKITEKSQAVAFWCDPISGHATLYWYRQILGQGPELLVQFQDESVVDDSQLPKDRFSAERLKGVDSTLKIQPAELGDSAMYLCASAGDNDYEQYFGPGTRLTVT.

The chain's CDR3 is CASSTGTVDEQYF. The V and J genes are TRBV6-6 and TRBJ2-7; TCRdb picks TRBD1, but there is no DNA to check that call. CDR1 is MNHNY and CDR2 is SVGAGI in the germline V gene (reference sequence). The CDR3 covers 13 residues.

The chain combines TRBV2 with TRBJ2-3. The CDR3 extends over 13 amino acids. Germline V gene sequence: CDR1 SNHLY, CDR2 FYNNEI. CDR3 amino acids: CASSEVLIDTQYF.

The V call is TRBV5-1, the J call TRBJ2-7; TCRdb gives TRBD1 as the D gene, but with no DNA this cannot be confirmed. The CDR3 has 13 amino acids. CDR1 and CDR2 from the germline V gene are SGHRS and YFSETQ. The CDR3 reads CASSTDRGNEQYF.

The rearrangement links TRBV24-1 to TRBJ2-1; no DNA is available, so the TRBD1 call from TCRdb remains unchecked. Germline assignment: CDR1 KGHDR and CDR2 SFDVKD. The CDR3 runs to 13 residues. The CDR3 spells CATSDRQGDEQFF.

V and J are TRBV25-1 and TRBJ1-4. This CDR3 has 12 residues. The V gene's germline CDR1 is MGHDK and CDR2 SYGVNS. The CDR3 loop is CASSAQQEKLFF.

This chain's CDR3 is CASSLSQGHGAEAFF. This chain connects TRBV7-9 to TRBJ1-1; TCRdb selects TRBD1, and the lack of DNA leaves this call unchecked. Looked up from germline, CDR1 is SEHNR and CDR2 is FQNEAQ (reference sequence). The CDR3 has 15 amino acids.

The chain joins TRBV29-1 to TRBJ1-2. Germline values: CDR1 SQVTM, CDR2 ANQGSEA. CDR3 length: 13 residues. CDR3 residues: CSVVGPDIYGYTF.

V is TRBV29-1 and J is TRBJ2-1; the TCRdb call, TRBD1, lacks DNA for checking. The germline CDR1 and CDR2 sequences are SQVTM and ANQGSEA. CDR3 size: 15 residues. The CDR3 spells CSSAGTGKVYNEQFF.

The J gene is TRBJ2-5, the V gene TRBV18; TCRdb outputs TRBD1, but without DNA this stays unchecked. Germline values: CDR1 KGHSH, CDR2 LQKENI. The CDR3 runs to 14 residues. The CDR3 protein is CASSPPAGSETQYF. The variable domain in full, completed from reference TRBV18 and TRBJ2-5, reads NAGVMQNPRHLVRRRGQEARLRCSPMKGHSHVYWYRQLPEEGLKFMVYLQKENIIDESGMPKERFSAEFPKEGPSILRIQQVVRGDSAAYFCASSPPAGSETQYFGPGTRLLVL.

V and J are TRBV6-6 and TRBJ1-1; the D call of TRBD1 rests on TCRdb alone, since no DNA is present to check it. The CDR3 has 15 residues. CDR1 is MNHNY, CDR2 SVGAGI, per germline (reference sequence). The CDR3 is CASRPGSGMNTEAFF.

The rearrangement links TRBV10-1 to TRBJ2-7; TCRdb reports TRBD1, a call that lacks DNA to check it against. Germline CDR1 is WNHNN and CDR2 is SYGVQD (reference sequence). The CDR3 extends over 18 amino acids. The CDR3 sequence is CASSESRTSSRYSYEQYF.

The V gene is TRBV19, the J gene TRBJ2-1; TCRdb's D call of TRBD2 is untestable without DNA. This CDR3 has 12 residues. CDR1 LNHDA and CDR2 SQIVND come from the germline V gene (reference sequence). CDR3 sequence reads: CASSVGLAPRFF.

The V and J genes are TRBV15 and TRBJ2-7; TCRdb calls TRBD1, which cannot be checked without DNA. There are 16 residues in the CDR3. CDR1 and CDR2 from the germline V gene are LNHNV and YYDKDF (reference sequence). The CDR3: CATSPRLWGGDYEQYF.

The J gene is TRBJ2-1, the V gene TRBV5-1; TCRdb designates TRBD1, a call that cannot be tested without DNA. Germline V gene sequence: CDR1 SGHRS, CDR2 YFSETQ. CDR3 size: 13 residues. The CDR3 reads CASSLGTGYEQFF.

The CDR3: CASSLLGGGASETQYF. The chain employs TRBV7-9 and TRBJ2-5; lacking DNA, the TRBD2 call made by TCRdb goes unchecked. CDR3 size: 16 residues. Germline CDR1 SEHNR, CDR2 FQNEAQ (reference sequence).

V usage is TRBV7-6 and J usage is TRBJ2-7; checking the TCRdb D call of TRBD2 is not possible without DNA. Germline V CDR1 and CDR2: SGHVS, FNYEAQ. CDR3 size: 15 residues. CDR3 sequence reads: CASSPTGDLRYEQYF.